The 15 T cell receptor beta chains below come from one sample, sequenced in a study of blood T cell repertoires in COVID-19. Data came from immunoSEQ multiplex PCR; TCRdb stores just in-frame clones and leaves some out. The sample holds under 300,000 clones, approximately 82% seen once. The sequencing sample was made of peripheral blood. Receptors originate from a man in his sixties who had recovered from COVID-19.

This chain connects TRBV7-9 to TRBJ1-1, with 11 bases matching TRBD1. The germline gives CDR1 SEHNR, CDR2 FQNEAQ (reference sequence). V lost 7 bases, J lost 5 bases, and 6 bases stayed unmatched. This CDR3 is 14 amino acids long. CDR3 DNA sequence: TGTGCCAGCATCCGGACAGGGGGCCTGACTGAAGCTTTCTTT. Amino acid sequence: CASIRTGGLTEAFF.

This chain joins TRBV9 and TRBJ1-3, with D perhaps matching TRBD1 (6 bases). The CDR3 is 15 amino acids. The V gene lost 4 bases and the J gene lost 0 bases, with 11 bases spanning the gap. The germline gives CDR1 SGDLS, CDR2 YYNGEE. The DNA of the CDR3 is TGTGCCAGCAGCCCCACAGGGCTCTCTGGAAACACCATATATTTT. This codes for CASSPTGLSGNTIYF.

V usage is TRBV10-3 and J usage is TRBJ2-5, with 8 bases fitting TRBD1. V was clipped by 6 bases and J by 5 bases; unmatched bases: 2. The germline V gene encodes CDR1 ENHRY and CDR2 SYGVKD. The CDR3 spans 12 residues. CDR3 region: CAISRGQETQYF. The CDR3, as DNA: TGTGCCATCAGCAGGGGGCAGGAGACCCAGTACTTC.

The chain combines TRBV15 with TRBJ2-7; TRBD2 matches at 12 bases. J gave up 7 bases and V 0 bases, and 4 bases lay outside the gene matches. The CDR3 has 15 amino acids. Germline-derived CDR1 and CDR2 are LNHNV and YYDKDF (reference sequence). This chain's CDR3 is CATSRDPGLAGEQYF. The CDR3 nucleotides read TGTGCCACCAGCAGAGACCCCGGACTAGCGGGAGAGCAGTACTTC.

The chain uses TRBV9 and TRBJ2-3; D is uncertain. Trimming removed 1 base from V and 0 bases from J, with 9 bases in between. Germline CDR1 SGDLS, CDR2 YYNGEE. The CDR3 loop spans 15 amino acids. CDR3 region: CASSVFAESTDTQYF. CDR3 DNA sequence: TGTGCCAGCAGCGTATTTGCGGAGAGCACAGATACGCAGTATTTT.

This chain uses TRBV19 with TRBJ2-1; a possible D gene is TRBD1 (7 bases). Germline loops: CDR1 LNHDA, CDR2 SQIVND (reference sequence). The CDR3 runs 15 residues. V gave up 6 bases and J gave up 8 bases, with 20 bases separating them. This CDR3 is CASRAQGLRGDEQFF. The CDR3 DNA reads TGTGCCAGTAGAGCACAGGGGCTAAGGGGGGATGAGCAGTTCTTC.

The chain has TRBV11-2 and TRBJ1-2; 7 nucleotides agree with TRBD1. The ends lost 3 bases at V and 4 bases at J; junction bases unmatched: 8. The CDR3 is 15 residues long. Germline CDR1 is SGHAT and CDR2 is FQNNGV. CDR3 DNA sequence: TGTGCCAGCAGCTTCCCGGACAGGATAAGCTATGGCTACACCTTC. This codes for CASSFPDRISYGYTF.

V and J are TRBV7-3 and TRBJ2-4; 8 bases are shared with TRBD1. After removal of 5 bases from V and 6 bases from J, the junction contained 9 bases not matched to a gene. From germline, CDR1 is SGHTA and CDR2 FQGTGA. CDR3 length: 15 amino acids. This CDR3 is CASSQGPGGANIQYF. In nucleotides, the CDR3 is TGTGCCAGCAGCCAGGGGCCAGGGGGCGCAAACATTCAGTACTTC.

The rearrangement joins TRBV7-9 to TRBJ2-5; no definite D call. The CDR3 totals 11 residues. The V and J ends lost 5 bases and 5 bases respectively, with 6 bases between them. Per the germline V gene, CDR1 is SEHNR and CDR2 is FQNEAQ (reference sequence). The CDR3 region has the DNA TGTGCCAGCAGCCAGAAGGAGACCCAGTACTTC. Encoded protein: CASSQKETQYF.

The V gene is TRBV2, the J gene TRBJ1-5; D possibly corresponds to TRBD1 (6 bases). The CDR3 is made up of 14 amino acids. Germline values: CDR1 SNHLY, CDR2 FYNNEI. V gave up 3 bases and J gave up 6 bases, with 12 bases separating them. The CDR3 here is CASSDTGTFQPQHF. CDR3 nucleotides: TGTGCCAGCAGTGATACAGGGACGTTTCAGCCCCAGCATTTT.

This clone is a singleton in its sample. The chain carries TRBV7-2 and TRBJ1-2; 8 nucleotides match TRBD1. Trimming took 5 bases from V and 3 from J; bases not matched to a gene: 11. This CDR3 spans 16 amino acids. Germline CDR1 and CDR2: SGHTA and FQGNSA. The CDR3 region is CASSGFRGQSDYGYTF. CDR3 DNA: TGTGCCAGCAGCGGATTCAGGGGGCAGTCCGACTATGGCTACACCTTC.

The chain joins TRBV18 to TRBJ2-1, with 8 bases matching TRBD2. This CDR3 comprises 16 residues. The junction had 12 bases not matched to a gene; V was cut back by 5 bases and J by 6 bases. Germline assignment: CDR1 KGHSH and CDR2 LQKENI. The CDR3 nucleotides are TGTGCCAGCTCAGACCGGACTAGCTCTATAGGCAATGAGCAGTTCTTC. Translation gives CASSDRTSSIGNEQFF.

The CDR3 DNA sequence: TGTGCCAGCAGCTTAGGGCTATTTCCGGGGGGGCTGACTGAAAAACTGTTTTTT. This codes for CASSLGLFPGGLTEKLFF. The rearrangement uses TRBV11-2 and TRBJ1-4, with a weak D call TRBD1 (6 bases). The CDR3 is made up of 18 amino acids. The germline gives CDR1 SGHAT, CDR2 FQNNGV. V dropped 1 base and J dropped 7 bases, with 22 bases sitting between them. Full variable domain (outside the CDR3, taken from reference TRBV11-2 and TRBJ1-4): EAGVAQSPRYKIIEKRQSVAFWCNPISGHATLYWYQQILGQGPKLLIQFQNNGVVDDSQLPKDRFSAERLKGVDSTLKIQPAKLEDSAVYLCASSLGLFPGGLTEKLFFGSGTQLSVL.

The chain combines TRBV3-1 (or the pseudogene TRBV3-2) with TRBJ1-6; D is ambiguous. The CDR3 extends over 14 amino acids. The germline V and J ends were trimmed by 6 bases and 10 bases, with 16 bases remaining between them. Germline CDR1 is LGHDT and CDR2 is YNNKEL (reference sequence). CDR3 coding DNA: TGTGCCAGCAGGCCCGGTTTTTCTCGGTCACCCCTCCACTTT. This sequence encodes CASRPGFSRSPLHF.

Concerning this clone itself: The identical CDR3 is also encoded by other nucleotide sequences in the sample. The genes are TRBV6-5 and TRBJ1-5, with D possibly matching TRBD1 (5 bases). V shed 6 bases and J shed 0 bases, with 12 bases lying between them. Germline V gives CDR1 MNHEY, CDR2 SVGAGI. This CDR3 contains 15 residues. The CDR3 sequence: CASSAGQNSNQPQHF. In DNA, the CDR3 is TGTGCCAGCAGCGCGGGGCAAAATAGCAATCAGCCCCAGCATTTT.